This is a list of T cell receptor beta chains from one sample in a study of chemoradiotherapy in HPV16-positive cancers. Measured with immunoSEQ multiplex PCR; TCRdb has only the in-frame clones, and not every one. This table has 5,500 to 7,000 clones, around nine tenths appearing once. The sequences come from blood, collected from a patient who underwent chemoradiotherapy. The receptor set was obtained from a human donor with HPV-associated anogenital cancer. Each CDR3 is given with its conserved first and last residue. A D gene is named only where the DNA matches it firmly. The size field is filled for only some rows; it gives once, few, many or a size class.

NA TRBD2 TRBJ2-7 TRBV5-1 TGCGCCAGCAGCCCTAGCGGGAGCATGAACGAGCAGTACTTC CASSPSGSMNEQYF
once NA TRBJ2-3 TRBV5-6 TGTGCCAGCAGCTTTGGCACAGATACGCAGTATTTT CASSFGTDTQYF
NA NA TRBJ2-7 TRBV4-3 TGCGCCAGCAGCCAAGAACTCGCACGGGGAATGGGGCAGTACTTC CASSQELARGMGQYF
NA TRBD1 TRBJ1-3 TRBV28 TGTGCCGGACAGGGGGCGCGGGGAAACACCATATATTTT CAGQGARGNTIYF
NA TRBD2 TRBJ2-7 TRBV4-3 TGCGCCAGCAGCCAATGGTTGACTAGCGGGAGGACCTACGAGCAGTACTTC CASSQWLTSGRTYEQYF
NA NA TRBJ1-3 TRBV5-4 TGTGCCAGCAGCTTGGGATTGGGGGAAACCTCTGGAAACACCATATATTTT CASSLGLGETSGNTIYF
once TRBD2 TRBJ2-7 TRBV27 TGTGCCAGCAGTTTATTCCCTCGGACTAGCGGGAGGGCCGCCGAGCAGTACTTC CASSLFPRTSGRAAEQYF
NA TRBD1 TRBJ2-2 TRBV5-4 TGTGCCAGCAGCTTGGATAGAGGGGGCCGGACCGGGGAGCTGTTTTTT CASSLDRGGRTGELFF
NA NA TRBJ1-6 TRBV19 TGTGCCAGTAGTAAGGAGGGGTCTAATTCACCCCTCCACTTT CASSKEGSNSPLHF
NA NA TRBJ2-7 TRBV19 TGTGCCAGTAGTCGCAGGGACTCCGGTGACCCCGAGCAGTACTTC CASSRRDSGDPEQYF
NA NA TRBJ2-7 TRBV11-2 TGTGCCAGCAGCTTCACCTTTGGGGGGAAGAAGACCTACGAGCAGTACTTC CASSFTFGGKKTYEQYF
once NA TRBJ1-1 TRBV5-6 TGTGCCAGCAGCTTTAGAGCCTTCGGACAGCGGAACACTGAAGCTTTCTTT CASSFRAFGQRNTEAFF
once TRBD2 TRBJ2-1 TRBV5-1 TGCGCCAGCTCACGACTAGCGGGAGGAGATGAGCAGTTCTTC CASSRLAGGDEQFF
NA NA TRBJ1-1 TRBV7-2 TGTGCCAGCAGTACGAAACCGGGACACCACACTGAAGCTTTCTTT CASSTKPGHHTEAFF
NA TRBD2 TRBJ2-1 TRBV29-1 TGCAGCGACAACAGAGGGACTAGCGGCAATGAGCAGTTCTTC CSDNRGTSGNEQFF
NA NA TRBJ1-2 TRBV7-9 TGTGCCAGCAGCCCGGCGGGGGGATTGGATGGCTACACCTTC CASSPAGGLDGYTF
NA TRBD2 TRBJ2-5 TRBV7-2 TGTGCCAGCAGCTCGCCGGGACTAGCGGGGGGAGAGACCCAGTACTTC CASSSPGLAGGETQYF
NA NA TRBJ1-3 TRBV9 TGTGCCAGCAGCTCCCGACAGACTGGAAACACCATATATTTT CASSSRQTGNTIYF
once TRBD1 TRBJ2-3 TRBV7-2 TGTGCCAGCAGCCAAAAGACAGGGGCAGATACGCAGTATTTT CASSQKTGADTQYF
NA NA TRBJ1-5 TRBV5-1 TGCGCCAGCAGCTTCTCATCGGATCAGCCCCAGCATTTT CASSFSSDQPQHF
NA NA TRBJ2-1 TRBV13 TGTGCCAGCAGCTCGACTGGCCCCGGCTACAATGAGCAGTTCTTC CASSSTGPGYNEQFF
NA NA TRBJ1-4 TRBV27 TGTGCCAGCAGCTCCCGAGGCGGTTATGAAAAACTGTTTTTT CASSSRGGYEKLFF
NA NA TRBJ2-2 TRBV10-3 TGTGCCATCAGTGGGTTCAGCGCCACCACCGGGGAGCTGTTTTTT CAISGFSATTGELFF
NA TRBD1 TRBJ1-5 TRBV5-1 TGCGCCAGCAGCTTGGAAGGGGGCGCCGGTCAGCCCCAGCATTTT CASSLEGGAGQPQHF
NA TRBD2 TRBJ2-3 TRBV14 TGTGCCAGCAGCCAAGAAAGGACTAGCGGGGTATTTTTTTCAACGCAGTATTTT CASSQERTSGVFFSTQYF
NA NA TRBJ2-1 TRBV29-1 TGCAGCGTTGAAGACGCAGTGGCCAGCCCGTTTTTCTACAATGAGCAGTTCTTC CSVEDAVASPFFYNEQFF
NA NA TRBJ2-7 TRBV19 TGTGCCAGTAGTATCGGAGGGTACCCGGACGAGCAGTACTTC CASSIGGYPDEQYF